Here is one TCR beta chain with its context. Its antigen is currently not known. It has no much larger one-base neighbor in the sample; base qualities were not kept. The CDR3 regions of human TCRbeta chains were analyzed by immunosequencing. The authors' pipeline ran thus. TCRs in the repertoires were matched against a reference library of SARS-CoV-2-specific TCRs that had been generated with the MIRA antigen-specificity platform. Breadth was defined as the fraction of unique TCRs that were SARS-CoV-2-associated, and depth was defined as the fraction of total T cells that were SARS-CoV-2-associated. Using the MIRA data, each spike-specific TCR was mapped to the spike region that the TCR reacts to and placed in a CD4 or CD8 class. Log10-transformed breadth and depth values were compared by one-way ANOVA with Sidak's multiple comparisons tests. TCRdb stores this immuneACCESS table with in-frame sequences only. Part of the clones is absent; in the studies checked, under half of the shortfall reflects unresolved V genes, and no reason is known for the rest. The V and J calls and clone size come from that table; D and trimming were worked out from the DNA. This sample gives about 130,000 clones in total; around 87% of them show up just once. The ten top clones hold more than 9% of the sample.

These data belong to a study of T cell responses to AZD1222 COVID-19 vaccine (dated by TCRdb to the early 2020s). Study-wide context: AZD1222 recipients given second doses at about 4 weeks or at about 12 weeks were pooled, since spike-specific TCR depth and breadth were not found to differ between the two schedules. TCR sequencing was performed for 230 to 250 trial participants, of whom about 200 were given two doses of AZD1222 and around 26 were given two doses of MenACWY control vaccine. Trial participants were enrolled by age into 18-55, 56-69 and 70-plus year subgroups, with about 150, 28 and 57 TCR-sequenced participants respectively.

Trimmed from V: 2 bases; trimmed from J: 3 bases; junction bases lacking a gene match: 3. CDR1 and CDR2 (SGHNT, YYREEE) derive from the germline V gene (reference sequence). There are 15 amino acids in the CDR3, from cysteine to phenylalanine inclusive. Left in the record is the CDR3 DNA by itself, 45 bases read in frame from the first base. The time point label of this sample denotes: baseline before first vaccination. Vaccinee samples were obtained from the UK trials COV001 and COV002, which included a single-blind randomized controlled phase 2/3 trial of AZD1222 (ChAdOx1 nCoV-19) in healthy adults. For TCRbeta chain sequencing, PBMC samples from trial participants were taken at day 0 and at day 28 after the second dose. Summary of the overall study and its limitations: Vaccine-associated CD4 TCRs spanned the whole spike protein, with dominant responses in regions 160-218 and 743-854. Because no samples from the day 14 peak response were available, repertoires could be characterized only after the peak T cell response. In the small 56-69-year group, the increase in depth fell short of significance, most likely because of low power. Participants were mostly white British and included more females than males, and it was suggested by the authors that clonal diversity may have been underestimated. Spike-specific TCR breadth and depth rose significantly after two AZD1222 doses compared with day 0 and with MenACWY recipients. Conclusions about previously exposed vaccinees are limited, since just five or six AZD1222 recipients were seropositive for SARS-CoV-2 at baseline. Reportedly, almost half of the unique spike-specific TCRs recognized epitopes lying outside the regions that are mutated in the B.1.351 and B.1.1.7 variants.

This sequence uses TRBV5-4 and TRBJ2-2, with 8 middle bases fitting TRBD2. The source was peripheral blood, collected on day 0 of AZD1222 vaccination. This sequence was found in an adult in good health. The nucleotides are TGTGCCAGCAGCTTCGCAGCGGGAGACACCGGGGAGCTGTTTTTT. Translation gives CASSFAAGDTGELFF.